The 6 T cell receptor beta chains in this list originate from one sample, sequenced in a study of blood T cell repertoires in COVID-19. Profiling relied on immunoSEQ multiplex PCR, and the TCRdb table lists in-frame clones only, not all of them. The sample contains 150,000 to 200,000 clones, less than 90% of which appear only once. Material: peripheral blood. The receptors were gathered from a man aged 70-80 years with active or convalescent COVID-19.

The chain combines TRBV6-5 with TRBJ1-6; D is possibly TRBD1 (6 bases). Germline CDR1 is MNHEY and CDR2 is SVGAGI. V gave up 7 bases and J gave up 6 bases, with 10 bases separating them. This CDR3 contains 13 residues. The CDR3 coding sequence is TGTGCCAGCAAGGACAGTAGTAATTCACCCCTCCACTTT. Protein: CASKDSSNSPLHF.

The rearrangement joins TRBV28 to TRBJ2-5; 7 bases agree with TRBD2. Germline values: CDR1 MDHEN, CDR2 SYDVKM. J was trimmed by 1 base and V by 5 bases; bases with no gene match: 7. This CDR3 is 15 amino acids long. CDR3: CASSPAPGGQETQYF. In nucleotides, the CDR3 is TGTGCCAGCAGTCCCGCCCCGGGGGGCCAAGAGACCCAGTACTTC.

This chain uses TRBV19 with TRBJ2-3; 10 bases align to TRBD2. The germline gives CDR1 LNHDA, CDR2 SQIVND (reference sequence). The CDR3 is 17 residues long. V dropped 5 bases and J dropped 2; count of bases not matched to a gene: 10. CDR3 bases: TGTGCCAGTAGTGCCAGAGAACTAGCGGGACACACAGATACGCAGTATTTT. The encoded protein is CASSARELAGHTDTQYF.

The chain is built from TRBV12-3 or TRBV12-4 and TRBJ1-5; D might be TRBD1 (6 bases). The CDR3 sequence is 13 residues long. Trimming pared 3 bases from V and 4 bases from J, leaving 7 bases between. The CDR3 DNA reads TGTGCCAGCAGTTTCCAGGGGAATCAGCCCCAGCATTTT. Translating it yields CASSFQGNQPQHF.

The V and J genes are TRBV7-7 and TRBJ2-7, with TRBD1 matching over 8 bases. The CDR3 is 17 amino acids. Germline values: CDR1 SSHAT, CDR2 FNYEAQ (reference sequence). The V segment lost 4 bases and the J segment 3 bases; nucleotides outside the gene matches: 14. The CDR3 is CASSSALPGTGIYEQYF. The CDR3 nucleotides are TGTGCCAGCAGCTCGGCCCTTCCCGGGACAGGTATCTACGAGCAGTACTTC.

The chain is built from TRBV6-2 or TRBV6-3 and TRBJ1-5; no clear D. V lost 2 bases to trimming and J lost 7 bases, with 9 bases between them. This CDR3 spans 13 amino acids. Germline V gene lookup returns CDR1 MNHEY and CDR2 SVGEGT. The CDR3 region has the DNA TGTGCCAGCAGTTACACCGGGTCCCAGCCCCAGCATTTT. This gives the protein CASSYTGSQPQHF.